Here is one T cell receptor beta chain with its context. These data are taken from a study of T cell changes during pregnancy in multiple sclerosis. The table came from immunoSEQ multiplex PCR; TCRdb's copy has only in-frame clones and leaves some out. Of approximately 46,000 clones in the sample, 80% to 90% were seen once. Trimming took off 0 bases at V and 1 base at J, with 10 bases between the two ends. Germline CDR1 reads MNHEY; CDR2 reads SVGAGI. The CDR3 sequence is 15 residues long. Sequencing was performed on CD4+ T cells from peripheral blood mononuclear cells, taken after pregnancy. This clonotype was obtained from a female donor with multiple sclerosis, enrolled in a pregnancy study. The rearrangement joins TRBV6-5 to TRBJ2-7; D perhaps matches TRBD2 (6 bases). CDR3 coding DNA: TGTGCCAGCAGTTACTCGGGGGGTGGATCCTACGAGCAGTACTTC. Its translation: CASSYSGGGSYEQYF.